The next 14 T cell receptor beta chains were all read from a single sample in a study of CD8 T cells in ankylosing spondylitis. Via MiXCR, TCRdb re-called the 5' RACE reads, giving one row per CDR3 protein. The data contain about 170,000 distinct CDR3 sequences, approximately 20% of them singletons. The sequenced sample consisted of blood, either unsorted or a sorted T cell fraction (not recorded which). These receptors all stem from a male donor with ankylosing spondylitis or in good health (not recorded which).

The CDR3 spells CASSTFPGTGDTDTQYF. The CDR3 region has the DNA TGCGCCAGCAGCACCTTCCCCGGGACAGGGGACACAGATACGCAGTATTTT. This chain links TRBV5-1 with TRBJ2-3; 10 nucleotides agree with TRBD1. Germline V lookup: CDR1 SGHRS, CDR2 YFSETQ. CDR3 length equals 17 residues. Trimming removed 4 bases from V and 2 bases from J; junction bases left unmatched: 10.

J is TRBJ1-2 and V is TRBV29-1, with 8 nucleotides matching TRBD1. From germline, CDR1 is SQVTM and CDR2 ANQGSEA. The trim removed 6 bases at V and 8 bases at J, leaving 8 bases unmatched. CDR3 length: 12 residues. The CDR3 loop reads CSVGQGIGGYTF. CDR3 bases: TGCAGCGTCGGACAGGGAATAGGAGGCTACACCTTC.

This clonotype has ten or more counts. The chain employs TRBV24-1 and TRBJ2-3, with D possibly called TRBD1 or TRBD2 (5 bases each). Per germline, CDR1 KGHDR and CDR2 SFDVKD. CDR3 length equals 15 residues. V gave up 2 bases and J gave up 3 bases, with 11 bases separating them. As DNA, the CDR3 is TGTGCCACCAGTGATTCTGGGGACGGAACAGATACGCAGTATTTT. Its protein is CATSDSGDGTDTQYF.

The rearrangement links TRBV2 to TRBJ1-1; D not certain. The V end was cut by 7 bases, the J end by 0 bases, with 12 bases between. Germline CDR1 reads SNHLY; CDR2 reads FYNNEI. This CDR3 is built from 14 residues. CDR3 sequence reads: CASNPRTVNTEAFF. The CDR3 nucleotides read TGTGCCAGCAACCCCCGGACCGTGAACACTGAAGCTTTCTTT.

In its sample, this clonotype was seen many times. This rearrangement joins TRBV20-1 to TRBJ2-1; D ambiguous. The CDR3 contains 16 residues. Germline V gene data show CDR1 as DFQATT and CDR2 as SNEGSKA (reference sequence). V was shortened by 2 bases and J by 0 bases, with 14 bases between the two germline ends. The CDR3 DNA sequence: TGCAGTGCTAGAAAACTCGGGCGGAGCTCCTACAATGAGCAGTTCTTC. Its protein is CSARKLGRSSYNEQFF.

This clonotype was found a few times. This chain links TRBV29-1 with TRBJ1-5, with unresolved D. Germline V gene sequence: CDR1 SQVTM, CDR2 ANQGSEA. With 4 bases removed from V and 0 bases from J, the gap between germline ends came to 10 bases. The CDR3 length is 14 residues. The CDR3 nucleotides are TGCAGCGTTGCCAAGGGATATAGCAATCAGCCCCAGCATTTT. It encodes CSVAKGYSNQPQHF.

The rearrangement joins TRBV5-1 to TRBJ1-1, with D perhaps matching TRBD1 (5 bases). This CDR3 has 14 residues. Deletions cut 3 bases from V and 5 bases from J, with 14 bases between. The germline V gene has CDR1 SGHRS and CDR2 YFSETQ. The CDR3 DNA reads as TGCGCCAGCAGCTGGGGGGTATTGGGAACTGAAGCTTTCTTT. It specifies CASSWGVLGTEAFF.

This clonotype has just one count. The CDR3 DNA reads TGCGCCAGCAGCAACGGGGCAAGCTATGGCTACACCTTC. Translation gives CASSNGASYGYTF. This chain joins TRBV5-1 and TRBJ1-2, with D perhaps TRBD1 (5 bases). CDR1 is SGHRS, CDR2 YFSETQ, per germline. CDR3 size: 13 residues. Trimming left V 4 bases short and J 4 bases short, with 11 bases between.

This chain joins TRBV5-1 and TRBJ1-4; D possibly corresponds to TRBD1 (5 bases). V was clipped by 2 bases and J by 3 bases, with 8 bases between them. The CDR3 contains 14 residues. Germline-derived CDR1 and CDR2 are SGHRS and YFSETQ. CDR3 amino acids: CASSFNRPNEKLFF. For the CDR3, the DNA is TGCGCCAGCAGCTTCAACAGGCCTAATGAAAAACTGTTTTTT.

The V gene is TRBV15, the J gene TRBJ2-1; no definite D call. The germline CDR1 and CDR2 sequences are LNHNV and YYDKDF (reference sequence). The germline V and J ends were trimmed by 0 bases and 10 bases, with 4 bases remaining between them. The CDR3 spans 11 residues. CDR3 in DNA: TGTGCCACCAGCAGAGATACGGAGCAGTTCTTC. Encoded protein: CATSRDTEQFF.

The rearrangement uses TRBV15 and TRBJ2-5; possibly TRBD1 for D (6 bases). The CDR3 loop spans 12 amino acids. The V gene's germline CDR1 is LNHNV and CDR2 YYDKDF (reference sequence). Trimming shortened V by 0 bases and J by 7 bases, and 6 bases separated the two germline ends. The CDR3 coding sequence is TGTGCCACCAGCAGAGACAGGGGGACCCAGTACTTC. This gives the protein CATSRDRGTQYF.

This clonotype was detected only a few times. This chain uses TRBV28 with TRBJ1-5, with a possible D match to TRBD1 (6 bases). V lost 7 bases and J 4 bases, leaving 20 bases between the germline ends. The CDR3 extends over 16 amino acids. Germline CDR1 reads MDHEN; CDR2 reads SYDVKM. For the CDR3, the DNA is TGTGCCAGCACCAAGAGGACAGTAATGCCGAATCAGCCCCAGCATTTT. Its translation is CASTKRTVMPNQPQHF.

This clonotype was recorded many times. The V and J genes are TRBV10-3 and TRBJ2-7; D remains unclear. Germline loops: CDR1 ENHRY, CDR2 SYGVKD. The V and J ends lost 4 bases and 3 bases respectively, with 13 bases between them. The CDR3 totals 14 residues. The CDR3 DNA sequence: TGTGCCATCAGTGTTCGTGAAACAGACTACGAGCAGTACTTC. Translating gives CAISVRETDYEQYF.

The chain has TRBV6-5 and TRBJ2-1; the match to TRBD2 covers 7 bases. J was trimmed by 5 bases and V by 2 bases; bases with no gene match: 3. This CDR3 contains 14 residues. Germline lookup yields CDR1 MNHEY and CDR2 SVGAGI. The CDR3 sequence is CASSYPRGDNEQFF. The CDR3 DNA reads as TGTGCCAGCAGTTACCCTCGGGGGGACAATGAGCAGTTCTTC.